Presented here are 20 T cell receptor beta chains from one specimen sequenced in a study of blood T cell repertoires in COVID-19. The assay was immunoSEQ multiplex PCR, and TCRdb's table has in-frame clones only and misses some. The sample yields about 100,000 clones, around 85% seen once. The sequenced sample consisted of peripheral blood. Receptors were obtained from a woman in her 70s with active or convalescent COVID-19.

This CDR3 reads CASSEGVGNSPLHF. CDR3 DNA sequence: TGTGCCAGCAGCGAAGGGGTGGGGAATTCACCCCTCCACTTT. The gene calls are TRBV9 and TRBJ1-6; a weak D match, TRBD1 (5 bases). CDR3 length: 14 residues. CDR1 and CDR2 from the germline V gene are SGDLS and YYNGEE. Trimming shortened V by 3 bases and J by 7 bases, and 11 bases separated the two germline ends.

The chain combines TRBV24-1 with TRBJ2-1; D might be TRBD2 (6 bases). The CDR3 totals 17 residues. CDR1 KGHDR and CDR2 SFDVKD come from the germline V gene. Trimming removed 2 bases at V and 0 bases at J, with 13 bases between. The CDR3 sequence: CATSDWGGRDSYNEQFF. CDR3 sequence (DNA): TGTGCCACCAGTGATTGGGGCGGGCGGGACTCCTACAATGAGCAGTTCTTC.

The chain combines TRBV7-2 with TRBJ1-1, with D perhaps TRBD1 (6 bases). This CDR3 region has 11 residues. V lost 5 bases and J 8 bases, leaving 9 bases between the germline ends. Per the germline V gene, CDR1 is SGHTA and CDR2 is FQGNSA. CDR3 DNA: TGTGCCAGCAGCATTGACAGGGAAGCTTTCTTT. Translating gives CASSIDREAFF.

The chain couples TRBV5-4 to TRBJ1-1; 8 bases map to TRBD1. CDR3 size: 15 residues. Germline trimming cut 2 bases from V and 1 base from J; bases unmatched to any gene: 4. CDR1 is SGHNT, CDR2 YYREEE, per germline (reference sequence). The CDR3 coding sequence is TGTGCCAGCAGCTTAACGACAGGGGCGAACACTGAAGCTTTCTTT. Protein sequence: CASSLTTGANTEAFF.

The V gene is TRBV28, the J gene TRBJ2-1; D is possibly TRBD1 (5 bases). This CDR3 is 14 amino acids long. V lost 8 bases and J 5 bases, leaving 16 bases between the germline ends. Germline V gives CDR1 MDHEN, CDR2 SYDVKM. CDR3 sequence: CASETGATNNEQFF. The CDR3 DNA follows: TGTGCCAGCGAGACTGGGGCCACCAACAATGAGCAGTTCTTC. The whole variable domain, filled in from reference TRBV28 and TRBJ2-1, reads DVKVTQSSRYLVKRTGEKVFLECVQDMDHENMFWYRQDPGLGLRLIYFSYDVKMKEKGDIPEGYSVSREKKERFSLILESASTNQTSMYLCASETGATNNEQFFGPGTRLTVL.

A few counts support this clone. This CDR3 is CASSLEGAGELFF. The DNA of the CDR3 is TGCGCCAGCAGCTTGGAGGGGGCCGGGGAGCTGTTTTTT. The V and J genes are TRBV5-1 and TRBJ2-2; D may be TRBD1 (6 bases). Germline V gene lookup returns CDR1 SGHRS and CDR2 YFSETQ. V shed 0 bases and J shed 6 bases, with 6 bases lying between them. The CDR3 length is 13 residues.

J is TRBJ1-3 and V is TRBV25-1, with D unclear. V lost 5 bases and J 4 bases, leaving 3 bases between the germline ends. The CDR3 runs 11 residues. Germline V CDR1 and CDR2: MGHDK, SYGVNS. CDR3 in DNA: TGTGCCAGCAGTCTCGGAAACACCATATATTTT. This gives the protein CASSLGNTIYF.

The sample holds a few counts of this clone. The chain links TRBV6-2 or TRBV6-3 to TRBJ1-5, with no clear D. Germline V CDR1 and CDR2: MNHEY, SVGEGT. The length of the CDR3 is 13 residues. With 4 bases removed from V and 1 base from J, the gap between germline ends came to 5 bases. CDR3: CASSFLSNQPQHF. In DNA form, the CDR3 reads TGTGCCAGCAGTTTCCTAAGCAATCAGCCCCAGCATTTT.

This clone was recorded a few times. The chain joins TRBV7-2 to TRBJ2-1; a weak D match, TRBD2 (5 bases). Germline CDR1 is SGHTA and CDR2 is FQGNSA. Trimming removed 6 bases at V and 0 bases at J, with 15 bases between. The CDR3 contains 16 residues. CDR3 sequence reads: CASRPLMGSSYNEQFF. The DNA of the CDR3 is TGTGCCAGCAGGCCCCTAATGGGGAGCTCCTACAATGAGCAGTTCTTC.

This clone was detected a few times. V and J are TRBV11-2 and TRBJ2-1; possible D gene TRBD2, 6 bases. CDR3 length: 15 amino acids. CDR1 is SGHAT and CDR2 is FQNNGV in the germline V gene. The ends were cut back, 0 bases at V and 6 bases at J, with 12 bases in the middle. CDR3 in amino acids: CASSLDVGGGNEQFF. CDR3 bases: TGTGCCAGCAGCTTAGATGTGGGGGGAGGCAATGAGCAGTTCTTC.

Comment on this clone: Different DNA sequences within this sample yield the same CDR3. J is TRBJ2-1 and V is TRBV5-4, with a possible D match to TRBD1 (5 bases). The CDR3 runs to 13 residues. Trimming took 3 bases from V and 3 from J, leaving 7 bases between them. Germline loops: CDR1 SGHNT, CDR2 YYREEE (reference sequence). Here the CDR3 reads CASSSDSYNEQFF. The CDR3 nucleotides read TGTGCCAGCAGCTCAGACAGCTACAATGAGCAGTTCTTC. The variable domain in full, with the rest retrieved from reference TRBV5-4 and TRBJ2-1, is ETGVTQSPTHLIKTRGQQVTLRCSSQSGHNTVSWYQQALGQGPQFIFQYYREEENGRGNFPPRFSGLQFPNYSSELNVNALELDDSALYLCASSSDSYNEQFFGPGTRLTVL.

This sequence joins TRBV21-1 and TRBJ1-2; the D call TRBD1 from the table was never checked on the DNA. TRBV21-1 is a pseudogene. The CDR3 has 14 residues. The CDR3 sequence is CASSKALQGESYTF. In DNA, the CDR3 is TGTGCCAGCAGCAAAGCGCTACAGGGAGAAAGCTACACCTTC.

V is TRBV5-6 and J is TRBJ1-1; D perhaps matches TRBD1 (5 bases). CDR1 is SGHDT, CDR2 YYEEEE, per germline. The CDR3 consists of 13 residues. Trimming removed 3 bases from V and 2 bases from J, with 8 bases in between. The CDR3 here is CASSWGFNTEAFF. DNA for the CDR3: TGTGCCAGCAGCTGGGGCTTCAACACTGAAGCTTTCTTT.

The gene calls are TRBV5-1 and TRBJ1-6, with 7 bases that match TRBD1. Germline lookup yields CDR1 SGHRS and CDR2 YFSETQ. This CDR3 is built from 13 residues. Losses at the gene ends were 4 bases for V and 7 bases for J; bases not matched to a gene: 2. The CDR3 loop is CASSPTGNSPLHF. The CDR3 DNA sequence: TGCGCCAGCAGCCCGACAGGGAATTCACCCCTCCACTTT.

The chain couples TRBV27 to TRBJ2-1, with TRBD2 identical over 8 bases. This CDR3 is 14 amino acids long. The germline CDR1 and CDR2 sequences are MNHEY and SMNVEV (reference sequence). After removal of 8 bases from V and 5 bases from J, the junction contained 8 bases not matched to a gene. Here the CDR3 reads CASSYLGLDNEQFF. CDR3 nucleotides: TGTGCCAGCTCCTACCTGGGACTAGACAATGAGCAGTTCTTC.

This chain joins TRBV10-3 and TRBJ2-1, with 8 bases matching TRBD1. This CDR3 region has 18 residues. The V segment lost 5 bases and the J segment 8 bases; nucleotides outside the gene matches: 20. Germline V CDR1 and CDR2: ENHRY, SYGVKD. CDR3 sequence: CAISPPSGWGTGGDEQFF. The CDR3 region has the DNA TGTGCCATCAGTCCTCCCTCGGGATGGGGGACAGGAGGCGATGAGCAGTTCTTC.

The V and J genes are TRBV7-2 and TRBJ2-7, with TRBD1 matching 8 bases. Germline CDR1 is SGHTA and CDR2 is FQGNSA. Trimming took 1 base from V and 2 from J; bases not matched to a gene: 4. The length of the CDR3 is 15 residues. CDR3 DNA sequence: TGTGCCAGCAGCTTAGATGCGGACAGGGCCTACGAGCAGTACTTC. This encodes CASSLDADRAYEQYF.

J is TRBJ1-6 and V is TRBV7-2; D remains ambiguous. The CDR3 totals 16 residues. CDR1 and CDR2 (germline): SGHTA, FQGNSA. V was trimmed by 0 bases and J by 6 bases, leaving 12 bases between them. This CDR3 reads CASSLAPGRANSPLHF. The CDR3 DNA sequence: TGTGCCAGCAGCTTAGCGCCGGGGAGGGCTAATTCACCCCTCCACTTT. Full variable domain (remainder filled in from reference TRBV7-2 and TRBJ1-6): GAGVSQSPSNKVTEKGKDVELRCDPISGHTALYWYRQSLGQGLEFLIYFQGNSAPDKSGLPSDRFSAERTGGSVSTLTIQRTQQEDSAVYLCASSLAPGRANSPLHFGNGTRLTVT.

The chain recombines TRBV5-5 with TRBJ2-1, with 10 bases matching TRBD1. Losses at the gene ends were 4 bases for V and 4 bases for J; bases not matched to a gene: 5. Germline V gene data show CDR1 as SGHKS and CDR2 as YYEKEE (reference sequence). This CDR3 spans 15 amino acids. The CDR3 region has the DNA TGTGCCAGCAGCACGACAGGGGGCAAGTACAATGAGCAGTTCTTC. This codes for CASSTTGGKYNEQFF.

This rearrangement joins TRBV21-1 to TRBJ1-1; the table gives TRBD1 as D, unverified against the DNA. TRBV21-1 is deemed a pseudogene. This CDR3 spans 16 amino acids. The CDR3 region has the DNA TGTGCCAGCACCGAGAAGGGGCCTGATATGAACACTGAAGCTTTCTTT. Translation gives CASTEKGPDMNTEAFF.